This T cell receptor (beta chain) was obtained from a study of T cell changes during pregnancy in multiple sclerosis. The V end was cut by 1 base, the J end by 0 bases, with 4 bases between. Germline V gives CDR1 SGHNT, CDR2 YENEEA. This CDR3 spans 13 amino acids. Here immunoSEQ multiplex PCR was the method, and the copy in TCRdb shows in-frame clones only, minus some. This sample has approximately 99,000 clones, with 80% to 95% found just once. The sample consisted of peripheral blood, taken after pregnancy. The source is a female donor with multiple sclerosis, enrolled in a pregnancy study. The chain couples TRBV11-3 to TRBJ2-7; D is uncertain. The CDR3 region has the DNA TGTGCCAGCAGCTTAGGTCGCTCCTACGAGCAGTACTTC. Amino acids: CASSLGRSYEQYF.